The 29 T cell receptor beta chains below all came from one sample that was sequenced in a study of blood T cell repertoires in COVID-19. Profiled with immunoSEQ multiplex PCR; TCRdb holds only in-frame clones, not every one. In the table there are some 50,000 clones, 75% to 90% of which are singletons. Sample: peripheral blood. These receptors were obtained from a woman older than 75 with COVID-19, enrolled during active disease.

This clone has just one count. This chain joins TRBV7-9 and TRBJ1-1, with 7 bases fitting TRBD1. CDR1 SEHNR and CDR2 FQNEAQ come from the germline V gene (reference sequence). V lost 6 bases to trimming and J lost 3 bases; unmatched junction nucleotides: 7. The CDR3 sequence is 14 residues long. CDR3: CASRDRARDTEAFF. The CDR3 nucleotides are TGTGCCAGCAGAGACAGGGCCAGGGACACTGAAGCTTTCTTT.

V gene TRBV7-9 combines with J gene TRBJ2-7; D gene ambiguous. The ends were cut back, 0 bases at V and 2 bases at J, with 8 bases in the middle. The CDR3 covers 14 residues. Germline V gene data show CDR1 as SEHNR and CDR2 as FQNEAQ (reference sequence). The CDR3 coding sequence is TGTGCCAGCAGCTTAGCTGCAGGAACCTACGAGCAGTACTTC. It specifies CASSLAAGTYEQYF. Variable domain in full (rest from reference TRBV7-9 and TRBJ2-7): DTGVSQNPRHKITKRGQNVTFRCDPISEHNRLYWYRQTLGQGPEFLTYFQNEAQLEKSRLLSDRFSAERPKGSFSTLEIQRTEQGDSAMYLCASSLAAGTYEQYFGPGTRLTVT.

J is TRBJ1-1 and V is TRBV7-9; TRBD1 might be the D (5 bases). CDR1 is SEHNR and CDR2 is FQNEAQ in the germline V gene (reference sequence). Trimming removed 5 bases from V and 1 base from J, with 17 bases in between. The CDR3 has 16 residues. CDR3 loop: CASSQPGGRSNTEAFF. CDR3 DNA: TGTGCCAGCAGCCAACCGGGGGGGAGATCGAACACTGAAGCTTTCTTT.

This clone was detected only a few times. The V gene is TRBV4-1, the J gene TRBJ1-2; 8 nucleotides match TRBD1. CDR1 and CDR2 (germline): MGHRA, YSYEKL. J lost 5 bases, V lost 4 bases, and 12 bases had no gene match. CDR3 length equals 16 residues. In DNA form, the CDR3 reads TGCGCCAGCAGCCCTACCGGGACAGGTGTTCGATATGGCTACACCTTC. It yields the protein CASSPTGTGVRYGYTF.

The J gene is TRBJ1-1, the V gene TRBV29-1, with D perhaps matching TRBD1 (5 bases). This CDR3 spans 13 amino acids. From germline, CDR1 is SQVTM and CDR2 ANQGSEA. V dropped 5 bases and J dropped 5 bases, with 15 bases sitting between them. CDR3 in DNA: TGCAGCGTTAAGGAAGGGGTGGGTACTGAAGCTTTCTTT. Translated: CSVKEGVGTEAFF.

V is TRBV4-2 and J is TRBJ1-4; no clear D gene. Deletions cut 0 bases from V and 10 bases from J, with 9 bases between. The CDR3 consists of 13 residues. Germline V gene lookup returns CDR1 LGHNA and CDR2 YNFKEQ. The CDR3 loop is CASSQDLAGKLFF. Written as DNA, the CDR3 is TGTGCCAGCAGCCAAGATCTTGCAGGAAAACTGTTTTTT.

A single count supports this clone. The V and J genes are TRBV3-1 (or the pseudogene TRBV3-2) and TRBJ2-2, with a weak D call TRBD2 (5 bases). The CDR3 is 14 residues long. The V gene's germline CDR1 is LGHDT and CDR2 YNNKEL (reference sequence). V was pared by 3 bases and J by 4 bases, with 9 bases between. The CDR3 loop reads CASSHRDITGELFF. The CDR3 bases are TGTGCCAGCAGCCACCGGGATATCACCGGGGAGCTGTTTTTT.

CDR3 DNA: TGTGCCACCCTGAGCGGGAGCTCTGGAAACACCATATATTTT. The encoded protein is CATLSGSSGNTIYF. The chain is built from TRBV19 and TRBJ1-3, with no clear D. The CDR3 contains 14 residues. The germline CDR1 and CDR2 sequences are LNHDA and SQIVND (reference sequence). V shed 10 bases and J shed 0 bases, with 13 bases lying between them.

The genes are TRBV6-5 and TRBJ2-3; 11 nucleotides match TRBD1. The V gene's germline CDR1 is MNHEY and CDR2 SVGAGI. This CDR3 comprises 14 residues. Unmatched junction bases numbered 2, after V lost 5 bases and J lost 4 bases. The CDR3 coding sequence is TGTGCCAGCAGTCGGGACAGGGGGGCAGATACGCAGTATTTT. Translated: CASSRDRGADTQYF.

The rearrangement joins TRBV6-5 to TRBJ1-2; D call uncertain. Germline CDR1 reads MNHEY; CDR2 reads SVGAGI. The CDR3 is made up of 13 amino acids. Deletions cut 10 bases from V and 1 base from J, with 13 bases between. The DNA of the CDR3 is TGTGCCATCCTATCCCCCGGTAACTATGGCTACACCTTC. It is translated as CAILSPGNYGYTF.

The chain combines TRBV27 with TRBJ1-4; 10 nucleotides match TRBD1. This CDR3 spans 17 amino acids. CDR1 and CDR2 (germline): MNHEY, SMNVEV (reference sequence). The V gene end was trimmed by 2 bases and the J gene end by 6 bases; junction bases not matched to a gene: 9. CDR3 DNA sequence: TGTGCCAGCAGTTTAATGAGACAGGGGGCAGGCTATGAAAAACTGTTTTTT. As protein: CASSLMRQGAGYEKLFF. Combining the CDR3 with reference TRBV27 and TRBJ1-4 gives the whole variable domain EAQVTQNPRYLITVTGKKLTVTCSQNMNHEYMSWYRQDPGLGLRQIYYSMNVEVTDKGDVPEGYKVSRKEKRNFPLILESPSPNQTSLYFCASSLMRQGAGYEKLFFGSGTQLSVL.

V is TRBV10-3 and J is TRBJ2-7, with TRBD2 as a possible D gene (6 bases). The V end lost 3 bases, the J end lost 10 bases, and 10 bases lay between the germline ends. Germline assignment: CDR1 ENHRY and CDR2 SYGVKD. The CDR3 extends over 11 amino acids. The CDR3 spells CAISDSGVQYF. The CDR3 region has the DNA TGTGCCATCAGTGATTCGGGGGTCCAGTACTTC.

This clone appeared a few times. V gene TRBV10-3 combines with J gene TRBJ2-3, with 9 bases fitting TRBD2. The V gene's germline CDR1 is ENHRY and CDR2 SYGVKD. The CDR3 totals 16 residues. J was trimmed by 2 bases and V by 5 bases; bases with no gene match: 8. The CDR3 loop is CAISPGLAGYTDTQYF. The CDR3 region has the DNA TGTGCCATCAGTCCCGGGCTAGCGGGATACACAGATACGCAGTATTTT.

The rearrangement uses TRBV9 and TRBJ1-1, with D unclear. The CDR3 covers 13 residues. Germline V gives CDR1 SGDLS, CDR2 YYNGEE. With 4 bases removed from V and 1 base from J, the gap between germline ends came to 8 bases. The CDR3 sequence is CASSRSGNTEAFF. The DNA for the CDR3 is TGTGCCAGCAGCCGGTCGGGGAACACTGAAGCTTTCTTT.

The J gene is TRBJ2-7, the V gene TRBV5-1, with a possible D match to TRBD1 (6 bases). The germline gives CDR1 SGHRS, CDR2 YFSETQ. This CDR3 is built from 15 residues. V lost 3 bases to trimming and J lost 3 bases, with 16 bases between them. The CDR3 sequence is CASSSQGLGFYEQYF. For the CDR3, the DNA is TGCGCCAGCAGCTCACAGGGCCTCGGGTTCTACGAGCAGTACTTC.

This clone was picked up one time. The chain employs TRBV18 and TRBJ1-1; perhaps TRBD1 as D (6 bases). V was trimmed by 2 bases and J by 1 base, leaving 11 bases between them. Germline CDR1 is KGHSH and CDR2 is LQKENI. CDR3 length: 15 amino acids. CDR3 bases: TGTGCCAGCTCACCATGGACAGCCAGGAACACTGAAGCTTTCTTT. Amino acids: CASSPWTARNTEAFF. Full variable domain (remainder filled in from reference TRBV18 and TRBJ1-1): NAGVMQNPRHLVRRRGQEARLRCSPMKGHSHVYWYRQLPEEGLKFMVYLQKENIIDESGMPKERFSAEFPKEGPSILRIQQVVRGDSAAYFCASSPWTARNTEAFFGQGTRLTVV.

The chain employs TRBV4-1 and TRBJ2-1, with D maybe TRBD2 (6 bases). With 0 bases removed from V and 5 bases from J, the gap between germline ends came to 8 bases. The germline V gene has CDR1 MGHRA and CDR2 YSYEKL. The CDR3 is 14 amino acids. Here the CDR3 reads CASSQEGGNNEQFF. The CDR3 nucleotides read TGCGCCAGCAGCCAAGAAGGAGGGAACAATGAGCAGTTCTTC.

V usage is TRBV18 and J usage is TRBJ1-2, with D unresolved. CDR3 length equals 16 residues. CDR1 and CDR2 from the germline V gene are KGHSH and LQKENI. V shed 3 bases and J shed 6 bases, with 20 bases lying between them. The CDR3 bases are TGTGCCAGCTCACCGGACGGATCTGGCCGGGGAGATGGCTACACCTTC. Amino acids: CASSPDGSGRGDGYTF.

About this clone: This specimen includes other DNA sequences encoding the same CDR3. This chain links TRBV18 with TRBJ1-1; D is unresolved. The CDR3 extends over 12 amino acids. Germline V CDR1 and CDR2: KGHSH, LQKENI. V was clipped by 4 bases and J by 1 base, with 4 bases between them. CDR3 sequence: CASSLQNTEAFF. CDR3 coding DNA: TGTGCCAGCTCACTACAGAACACTGAAGCTTTCTTT.

The rearrangement joins TRBV5-1 to TRBJ2-5, with TRBD1 matching over 7 bases. The V and J ends lost 0 bases and 3 bases, in that order; junction bases with no gene match: 11. CDR1 SGHRS and CDR2 YFSETQ come from the germline V gene. The CDR3 sequence is 17 residues long. CDR3 amino acids: CASSLVGGTGVKETQYF. In DNA, the CDR3 is TGCGCCAGCAGCTTGGTGGGTGGAACAGGGGTTAAAGAGACCCAGTACTTC. The full variable domain, completed using reference TRBV5-1 and TRBJ2-5, is KAGVTQTPRYLIKTRGQQVTLSCSPISGHRSVSWYQQTPGQGLQFLFEYFSETQRNKGNFPGRFSGRQFSNSRSEMNVSTLELGDSALYLCASSLVGGTGVKETQYFGPGTRLLVL.

This chain uses TRBV24-1 with TRBJ2-1, with 8 nucleotides matching TRBD2. CDR1 and CDR2 from the germline V gene are KGHDR and SFDVKD. Trimming at V came to 3 bases and at J to 4 bases, leaving 7 bases not matched to a gene. The CDR3 length is 16 residues. CDR3 loop: CATSDLRAGAYNEQFF. The CDR3 DNA is TGTGCCACCAGTGATCTCCGAGCGGGAGCATACAATGAGCAGTTCTTC.

This clone showed up just once. The J gene is TRBJ1-1, the V gene TRBV5-4, with unresolved D. V lost 4 bases to trimming and J lost 4 bases, with 17 bases between them. Germline V gene data show CDR1 as SGHNT and CDR2 as YYREEE (reference sequence). The CDR3 is made up of 15 amino acids. The CDR3 here is CASSGKVGGFTEAFF. The DNA for the CDR3 is TGTGCCAGCAGCGGGAAGGTAGGAGGGTTCACTGAAGCTTTCTTT.

This chain joins TRBV19 and TRBJ1-2; D possibly corresponds to TRBD1 (5 bases). V gave up 2 bases and J gave up 5 bases, with 12 bases separating them. CDR1 and CDR2 (germline): LNHDA, SQIVND (reference sequence). The CDR3 length is 14 residues. The CDR3 DNA follows: TGTGCCAGTAGTATACGTCCAGGGCTGTATGGCTACACCTTC. Residues: CASSIRPGLYGYTF. The full variable domain, in which reference TRBV19 and TRBJ1-2 provide the parts outside the CDR3, is DGGITQSPKYLFRKEGQNVTLSCEQNLNHDAMYWYRQDPGQGLRLIYYSQIVNDFQKGDIAEGYSVSREKKESFPLTVTSAQKNPTAFYLCASSIRPGLYGYTFGSGTRLTVV.

The gene calls are TRBV28 and TRBJ1-2; 9 nucleotides align to TRBD1. With 6 bases clipped from V and 2 bases from J, the junction kept 4 bases outside the gene matches. Germline V lookup: CDR1 MDHEN, CDR2 SYDVKM. The CDR3 is 14 residues long. The CDR3 spells CASSSGQGNYGYTF. The CDR3 region has the DNA TGTGCCAGCAGCTCCGGACAGGGGAACTATGGCTACACCTTC.

This clone has only one observation. V is TRBV7-3 and J is TRBJ2-5; 7 nucleotides match TRBD1. The CDR3 length is 14 residues. CDR1 is SGHTA and CDR2 is FQGTGA in the germline V gene. J lost 2 bases, V lost 0 bases, and 0 bases had no gene match. CDR3 loop: CASSLTGQQETQYF. The CDR3 region has the DNA TGTGCCAGCAGCTTAACGGGACAGCAAGAGACCCAGTACTTC. The whole variable domain, remainder taken from reference TRBV7-3 and TRBJ2-5, is GAGVSQTPSNKVTEKGKYVELRCDPISGHTALYWYRQSLGQGPEFLIYFQGTGAADDSGLPNDRFFAVRPEGSVSTLKIQRTERGDSAVYLCASSLTGQQETQYFGPGTRLLVL.

V is TRBV2 and J is TRBJ1-5, with D possibly TRBD1 on 6 matching bases. This CDR3 has 15 residues. Germline V gives CDR1 SNHLY, CDR2 FYNNEI. The ends were cut back, 5 bases at V and 0 bases at J, with 11 bases in the middle. The CDR3 here is CASSPTGYSNQPQHF. CDR3 coding DNA: TGTGCCAGCAGTCCTACAGGGTATAGCAATCAGCCCCAGCATTTT.

The chain uses TRBV5-1 and TRBJ1-3, with D possibly matching TRBD1 (5 bases). V was shortened by 7 bases and J by 3 bases, with 17 bases between the two germline ends. Germline loops: CDR1 SGHRS, CDR2 YFSETQ. CDR3 length equals 15 residues. The CDR3 bases are TGCGCCAGCGCGCGGGGGTCAGGCGATGGAAACACCATATATTTT. Its protein is CASARGSGDGNTIYF.

The V and J genes are TRBV7-8 and TRBJ1-5; D not certain. V was cut by 5 bases and J by 3 bases, with 5 bases left in between. The CDR3 has 12 residues. CDR1 and CDR2 (germline): SGHVS, FQNEAQ. CDR3 in amino acids: CASSPFNQPQHF. In DNA, the CDR3 is TGTGCCAGCAGCCCTTTCAATCAGCCCCAGCATTTT.

V usage is TRBV14 and J usage is TRBJ2-3; D gene uncertain. The CDR3 runs to 15 residues. Germline V gene sequence: CDR1 SGHDN, CDR2 FVKESK. V was cut by 1 base and J by 3 bases, with 11 bases left in between. The CDR3 loop reads CASSQGSGSTDTQYF. In DNA form, the CDR3 reads TGTGCCAGCAGCCAAGGTTCCGGTTCTACAGATACGCAGTATTTT.